This T cell receptor beta chain stems from a study of shared clonotypes between healthy human individuals. Study findings and constraints: The sole specimen, blood, was sampled, and tissue repertoires likely differ. There were few donors, and this limited the genetic and exposure-history diversity represented.

V shed 7 bases and J shed 11 bases, with 16 bases lying between them. CDR1 is MNHNY and CDR2 is SVGAGI in the germline V gene (reference sequence). This CDR3 has 12 amino acids. As for this clone: What it recognizes is unknown.

TCRdb's copy holds only in-frame clones and misses some; the assay was immunoSEQ multiplex PCR. In the table there are fewer than 800,000 clones, around 92% of which are singletons. Cells designated naive CD8 were CD45RO-negative and were positively selected for CCR7, with terminally differentiated effector memory CD45RA+ cells excluded. The sequence was obtained from a man aged 25 to 40 in good health. What was sequenced was naive CD8+ T cells sorted from blood. V usage is TRBV6-6 and J usage is TRBJ2-3; D gene unclear. The CDR3 spells CASTHSIGQQYF. The CDR3 DNA follows: TGTGCCAGCACTCACTCGATAGGCCAGCAGTATTTT.